The rows below give T cell receptor beta chains drawn from one sample of a study of cytomegalovirus exposure and HLA in healthy donors. Assay used: immunoSEQ multiplex PCR; TCRdb lists only in-frame clones, some missing. The table has some 150,000 clones, 75% to 85% seen once. The sequencing input was PBMCs. These receptors all stem from a woman aged 40 to 49 in good health and CMV-seronegative. The CDR3 runs from the conserved cysteine through the conserved F or W.

V,CDR3
TRBV4-3,CASSQATTDTQYF
TRBV29-1,CSVRGRYRGLAEAFF
TRBV14,CASSQSGANVLTF
TRBV29-1,CSVVRGAREQYF
TRBV7-9,CASSLVQEGSGNTIYF
TRBV6-1,CASSHPGVNTEAFF
TRBV2,CASTLNLGGETQYF
TRBV5-1,CASSGTGGPLYF
TRBV5-1,CASSLGQAYFSTDTQYF
TRBV27,CASRSGGVYSGNTIYF
TRBV23-1,CASSQSSGGTGGYGYTF
TRBV30,CAWSAGVRETQYF
TRBV10-3,CAISYDRVAEQYF
TRBV10-3,CAISESDRGSYGYTF
TRBV11-2,CASSLVDRLTLSYEQYF
TRBV7-2,CASSHQVENTEAFF
TRBV4-1,CASSQDTEFLSYGYTF
TRBV7-2,CASRFRDRENSPLHF
TRBV6-6,CASQGDQPQHF
TRBV6-1,CASSAHRDRGIYEQYF
TRBV5-1,CASSRLGQGVQSPEAFF
TRBV2,CASIQGSSYNEQFF
TRBV11-1,CASSQGDRDTGELFF
TRBV6-6,CASSSGLAGGDTQYF
TRBV5-4,CASSWEPGKNTEAFF
TRBV7-2,CASSLRTTSGGPGELFF
TRBV5-1,CASSLTGTASYEQYF
TRBV5-1,CASSLGTAMNTEAFF
TRBV7-2,CASSLGGVTEAFF
TRBV21-1,CASSLQTGSTDTQYF
TRBV4-1,CASSQDRTYEQYF
TRBV27,CASSDGSDEQYF
TRBV11-2,CASTPNLAASYEQYF
TRBV30,CAWMRRGAKNIQYF
TRBV7-9,CSSSLYIIRSGAYNEQFF
TRBV19,CASSIGTGGRPGPLHF
TRBV5-4,CASSTGGGRGTGELFF
TRBV29-1,CSAQEDRNTEAFF
TRBV6-1,CASSRDRVGNTIYF
TRBV5-1,CASSSPGQGGEQYF
TRBV6-1,CASRVDRKNTEAFF
TRBV5-1,CASSPNPGQPNTEAFF
TRBV19,CASSPGPGSGANVLTF
TRBV29-1,CSVEGRASGSYEQYF
TRBV14,CASSFRQETQYF
TRBV28,CASRDSASQETQYF
TRBV28,CASSRQGARYGYTF
TRBV19,CASSIVVDRNYGYTF